The 22 T cell receptor beta chains reported below all come from one sample, sequenced in a study of T cells in Graves' hyperthyroidism and ophthalmopathy. TCR beta CDR3 sequences were amplified from RNA transcripts. Primed by the HTBI set, a first-round RT-PCR was run on the TCR CDR3. TCRdb fed the multiplex PCR reads into MiXCR, producing one record per CDR3 protein. The table includes roughly 560,000 distinct CDR3 sequences, roughly 15% detected once. The sample was blood. These receptors were collected from a woman aged 40 to 55 with Graves' ophthalmopathy.

The rearrangement uses TRBV28 and TRBJ2-7; 8 nucleotides match TRBD1. The germline V gene encodes CDR1 MDHEN and CDR2 SYDVKM. Trimming took 5 bases from V and 2 from J; bases not matched to a gene: 11. This CDR3 region has 16 residues. The CDR3 loop is CASSPPSGTGAYEQYF. Written as DNA, the CDR3 is TGTGCCAGCAGTCCACCCTCCGGGACAGGCGCCTACGAGCAGTACTTC.

The sample holds many counts of this clonotype. This chain uses TRBV7-2 with TRBJ2-7, with D maybe TRBD1 (6 bases). Germline CDR1 reads SGHTA; CDR2 reads FQGNSA. The CDR3 is made up of 13 amino acids. Trimming cost V 4 bases and J 5 bases, with 12 bases left between them. CDR3 nucleotide sequence: TGTGCCAGCAGCTGGGGGACAACAAACGAGCAGTACTTC. Translated, it gives CASSWGTTNEQYF.

This chain links TRBV24-1 with TRBJ2-5; perhaps TRBD2 as D (7 bases). V was clipped by 3 bases and J by 4 bases, with 23 bases between them. Germline CDR1 KGHDR, CDR2 SFDVKD. The CDR3 is 18 amino acids. This CDR3 is CATSDTTGGARRGETQYF. In DNA form, the CDR3 reads TGTGCCACCAGTGATACTACTGGGGGGGCTAGAAGAGGAGAGACCCAGTACTTC.

This rearrangement joins TRBV11-2 to TRBJ1-5, with TRBD1 as a possible D gene (6 bases). The V gene lost 5 bases and the J gene lost 5 bases, with 19 bases spanning the gap. Germline V gene data show CDR1 as SGHAT and CDR2 as FQNNGV. This CDR3 is 16 amino acids long. The CDR3 here is CASSHITTGLDQPQHF. The CDR3 DNA reads as TGTGCCAGCAGCCACATAACCACAGGGTTGGATCAGCCCCAGCATTTT.

In its sample, this clonotype was seen many times. V gene TRBV6-2 or TRBV6-3 combines with J gene TRBJ2-4; a weak D match, TRBD1 (7 bases). The V gene's germline CDR1 is MNHEY and CDR2 SVGEGT. V was clipped by 6 bases and J by 7 bases, with 22 bases between them. CDR3 length: 16 amino acids. The CDR3 loop is CASSDQQGIGTNIQYF. The CDR3 nucleotides are TGTGCCAGCAGCGACCAACAGGGGATCGGGACTAACATTCAGTACTTC.

The CDR3 bases are TGTGCCAGCAGCTTGGTGGGGACAGGCAATGAAAAACTGTTTTTT. As protein: CASSLVGTGNEKLFF. This sequence joins TRBV5-4 and TRBJ1-4, with 8 bases matching TRBD1. The germline V gene has CDR1 SGHNT and CDR2 YYREEE (reference sequence). Trimming removed 0 bases from V and 5 bases from J; junction bases left unmatched: 3. The CDR3 contains 15 residues.

In its sample, this clonotype was seen many times. The chain has TRBV6-1 and TRBJ2-5; D is unresolved. Trimming took off 7 bases at V and 1 base at J, with 7 bases between the two ends. CDR1 is MNHNS and CDR2 is SASEGT in the germline V gene. The CDR3 loop spans 12 amino acids. The CDR3 bases are TGTGCCAGCACGGACGCCCAAGAGACCCAGTACTTC. It encodes CASTDAQETQYF.

This clonotype has a count of ten or more. This chain links TRBV6-1 with TRBJ1-2; the match to TRBD1 covers 7 bases. CDR1 is MNHNS, CDR2 SASEGT, per germline. The CDR3 sequence is 14 residues long. V was pared by 6 bases and J by 1 base, with 5 bases of the junction left unmatched. This CDR3 reads CASSTGVFNYGYTF. The CDR3, as DNA: TGTGCCAGCAGCACAGGGGTATTTAACTATGGCTACACCTTC.

V and J are TRBV11-1 and TRBJ2-2; perhaps TRBD2 as D (5 bases). This CDR3 contains 16 residues. The V end was cut by 2 bases, the J end by 4 bases, with 14 bases between. The germline gives CDR1 SGHAT, CDR2 FQDESV (reference sequence). CDR3 protein: CASSLFPAAITGELFF. The CDR3 DNA reads as TGTGCCAGCAGCTTATTTCCAGCGGCCATCACCGGGGAGCTGTTTTTT.

The rearrangement links TRBV4-1 to TRBJ2-7, with 8 bases fitting TRBD2. The J segment lost 6 bases and the V segment lost 4 bases, leaving 14 bases of the junction unmatched. This CDR3 is 16 amino acids long. The germline CDR1 and CDR2 sequences are MGHRA and YSYEKL. The CDR3 sequence is CASSLTGLGVRSEQYF. The CDR3 region has the DNA TGCGCCAGCAGCCTAACGGGACTAGGGGTCCGAAGCGAGCAGTACTTC.

This clonotype was recorded many times. This chain links TRBV20-1 with TRBJ2-7; TRBD2 matches at 10 bases. Germline CDR1 DFQATT, CDR2 SNEGSKA (reference sequence). The ends lost 0 bases at V and 4 bases at J; junction bases unmatched: 6. The CDR3 sequence is 15 residues long. The CDR3 here is CSARDLAGGVYEQYF. Here the CDR3 DNA reads TGCAGTGCTAGAGATTTAGCGGGAGGAGTGTACGAGCAGTACTTC.

At least ten counts were recorded for this clonotype. This rearrangement joins TRBV30 to TRBJ2-5; 7 bases line up with TRBD1. CDR3 length equals 16 residues. V lost 2 bases to trimming and J lost 5 bases; unmatched junction nucleotides: 14. Germline CDR1 and CDR2: GTSNPN and SVGIG (reference sequence). The CDR3 coding sequence is TGTGCCTGGAGTACAGCCGGGACAGTGAAAGGGGAGACCCAGTACTTC. It specifies CAWSTAGTVKGETQYF.

This clonotype was found many times. The chain combines TRBV20-1 with TRBJ1-1, with no clear D. The V and J ends lost 6 bases and 2 bases respectively, with 7 bases between them. Germline V gives CDR1 DFQATT, CDR2 SNEGSKA (reference sequence). This CDR3 has 11 amino acids. CDR3 amino acids: CSAPLNTEAFF. The CDR3 bases are TGCAGTGCGCCACTAAACACTGAAGCTTTCTTT.

This clonotype was counted ten times or more. The chain carries TRBV20-1 and TRBJ1-2; 8 bases line up with TRBD1. Germline V gene lookup returns CDR1 DFQATT and CDR2 SNEGSKA (reference sequence). The CDR3 length is 13 residues. Trimming cost V 0 bases and J 5 bases; bases outside gene matches: 2. The chain's CDR3 is CSAREQGVYGYTF. For the CDR3, the DNA is TGCAGTGCTAGAGAACAGGGGGTATATGGCTACACCTTC.

In its sample, this clonotype was seen many times. The chain recombines TRBV6-5 with TRBJ2-5; TRBD1 might be the D (5 bases). This CDR3 has 17 residues. Trimming took 5 bases from V and 4 from J, leaving 23 bases between them. Germline V gene sequence: CDR1 MNHEY, CDR2 SVGAGI. This CDR3 reads CASSLGVQFFGRETQYF. CDR3 DNA sequence: TGTGCCAGCAGTCTAGGGGTACAGTTTTTCGGGCGAGAGACCCAGTACTTC.

A remark on this clonotype: A much larger clone lies one base from this, so it may be a read error. The chain recombines TRBV11-2 with TRBJ2-7; TRBD2 matches 12 bases. This CDR3 has 19 residues. Germline assignment: CDR1 SGHAT and CDR2 FQNNGV. In DNA, the CDR3 is TGTGTCAGCAGCTCAGACGGGGGGGCGACTAGCGGGAGCCCTTACGAGCAGTACTTC. It encodes CVSSSDGGATSGSPYEQYF. The full variable domain, with the rest looked up from reference TRBV11-2 and TRBJ2-7, is EAGVAQSPRYKIIEKRQSVAFWCNPISGHATLYWYQQILGQGPKLLIQFQNNGVVDDSQLPKDRFSAERLKGVDSTLKIQPAKLEDSAVYLCVSSSDGGATSGSPYEQYFGPGTRLTVT.

V usage is TRBV12-3 or TRBV12-4 and J usage is TRBJ1-1; D remains ambiguous. The CDR3 is 14 residues long. V was pared by 3 bases and J by 0 bases, with 8 bases between. CDR3 nucleotides: TGTGCCAGCAGTTTTTCACAAATGAACACTGAAGCTTTCTTT. This sequence encodes CASSFSQMNTEAFF.

This clonotype was seen repeatedly, ten times or more. The chain has TRBV12-3 or TRBV12-4 and TRBJ2-5; the match to TRBD1 covers 8 bases. The CDR3 has 13 amino acids. Germline trimming cut 6 bases from V and 4 bases from J; bases unmatched to any gene: 4. CDR3 nucleotide sequence: TGTGCCAGCAGAGTACAGGGGGGAGAGACCCAGTACTTC. Protein sequence: CASRVQGGETQYF.

This clonotype was picked up many times. The chain is built from TRBV28 and TRBJ2-2, with D hard to call. Trimming left V 5 bases short and J 1 base short, with 11 bases between. Germline assignment: CDR1 MDHEN and CDR2 SYDVKM. This CDR3 comprises 15 residues. CDR3 DNA sequence: TGTGCCAGCAGTCTCGGACCAGAGAACACCGGGGAGCTGTTTTTT. Translating it yields CASSLGPENTGELFF.

The rearrangement joins TRBV9 to TRBJ2-5, with no clear D. Per the germline V gene, CDR1 is SGDLS and CDR2 is YYNGEE. Trimming removed 4 bases from V and 5 bases from J, with 15 bases in between. CDR3 length: 14 residues. The CDR3 loop is CASSPHPDRETQYF. The CDR3 DNA reads TGTGCCAGCAGCCCTCACCCTGATAGGGAGACCCAGTACTTC.

This clonotype was seen ten or more times. The chain carries TRBV27 and TRBJ1-1, with 9 bases identical to TRBD1. This CDR3 has 15 residues. With 7 bases clipped from V and 2 bases from J, the junction kept 8 bases outside the gene matches. Germline CDR1 reads MNHEY; CDR2 reads SMNVEV (reference sequence). CDR3 coding DNA: TGTGCCAGCACCACCGACAGGGGGGGAAACACTGAAGCTTTCTTT. It codes for CASTTDRGGNTEAFF.

This clonotype turned up a few times. This sequence joins TRBV6-5 and TRBJ2-5; a possible D gene is TRBD2 (6 bases). The CDR3 is made up of 15 amino acids. CDR1 is MNHEY and CDR2 is SVGAGI in the germline V gene. V lost 3 bases and J 5 bases, leaving 16 bases between the germline ends. CDR3 region: CASSYSGGVLETQYF. In nucleotides, the CDR3 is TGTGCCAGCAGTTATTCTGGAGGGGTACTGGAGACCCAGTACTTC.